This passage covers 22 T cell receptor beta chains from one sample sequenced in a study of OX40 agonist ivuxolimab in advanced cancers. Here immunoSEQ multiplex PCR was the method, and the copy in TCRdb shows in-frame clones only, minus some. The sample has roughly 97,000 clones; about nine tenths are singletons. This specimen was CD4+ or CD8+ T cells sorted from blood, taken in a trial of the OX40 agonist ivuxolimab. Every receptor here comes from an adult with an advanced solid tumor such as melanoma, head and neck, liver or kidney cancer.

V gene TRBV19 combines with J gene TRBJ2-1, with 9 bases identical to TRBD1. CDR3 length: 15 amino acids. The germline gives CDR1 LNHDA, CDR2 SQIVND (reference sequence). The junction had 3 bases not matched to a gene; V was cut back by 3 bases and J by 3 bases. CDR3 protein: CASSIQTGGYNEQFF. DNA of the CDR3: TGTGCCAGTAGTATTCAGACAGGGGGCTACAATGAGCAGTTCTTC.

The CDR3: CASSLLGAAVDGELFF. The CDR3, as DNA: TGTGCCAGCAGTTTACTGGGGGCGGCAGTTGACGGGGAGCTGTTTTTT. The chain joins TRBV27 to TRBJ2-2, with D perhaps matching TRBD1 (6 bases). Looked up from germline, CDR1 is MNHEY and CDR2 is SMNVEV (reference sequence). There are 16 residues in the CDR3. V was trimmed by 2 bases and J by 7 bases, leaving 17 bases between them.

The chain joins TRBV5-6 to TRBJ2-3; D is possibly TRBD1 (6 bases). V dropped 4 bases and J dropped 2 bases, with 20 bases sitting between them. Germline CDR1 is SGHDT and CDR2 is YYEEEE. The CDR3 covers 17 residues. CDR3 protein: CASSVYSSDRPTDTQYF. CDR3 sequence (DNA): TGTGCCAGCAGCGTCTACTCATCGGACAGACCCACAGATACGCAGTATTTT. The complete variable domain, with remaining parts taken from reference TRBV5-6 and TRBJ2-3, reads DAGVTQSPTHLIKTRGQQVTLRCSPKSGHDTVSWYQQALGQGPQFIFQYYEEEERQRGNFPDRFSGHQFPNYSSELNVNALLLGDSALYLCASSVYSSDRPTDTQYFGPGTRLTVL.

The chain carries TRBV9 and TRBJ2-1, with D maybe TRBD2 (6 bases). The CDR3 is 15 residues long. Trimming left V 4 bases short and J 1 base short, with 12 bases between. CDR1 and CDR2 (germline): SGDLS, YYNGEE. As DNA, the CDR3 is TGTGCCAGCAGCTTCGGGAGAACTTCCTACAATGAGCAGTTCTTC. This codes for CASSFGRTSYNEQFF. Full variable domain (remainder filled in from reference TRBV9 and TRBJ2-1): DSGVTQTPKHLITATGQRVTLRCSPRSGDLSVYWYQQSLDQGLQFLIQYYNGEERAKGNILERFSAQQFPDLHSELNLSSLELGDSALYFCASSFGRTSYNEQFFGPGTRLTVL.

The chain uses TRBV11-3 and TRBJ1-1, with 8 bases identical to TRBD1. V shed 6 bases, J shed 5 bases, and the junction held 5 bases outside the gene matches. CDR1 SGHNT and CDR2 YENEEA come from the germline V gene. The CDR3 covers 13 residues. CDR3 in amino acids: CASSGQGWTEAFF. CDR3 coding DNA: TGTGCCAGCAGTGGACAGGGTTGGACTGAAGCTTTCTTT.

About this clone itself: Its ends do not fully match the called genes, so a read error is possible. This rearrangement joins TRBV6-6 to TRBJ2-7; D possibly matches TRBD1 or TRBD2 (5 bases each). The CDR3 is made up of 15 amino acids. Germline V gives CDR1 MNHNY, CDR2 SVGAGI (reference sequence). The CDR3 spells CAISESWDATYEQYF. The CDR3 nucleotides are TGTGCCATCAGTGAGTCGTGGGACGCCACCTACGAGCAGTACTTC.

This clone is a singleton in its sample. This rearrangement joins TRBV27 to TRBJ2-7; 8 nucleotides match TRBD2. Per germline, CDR1 MNHEY and CDR2 SMNVEV (reference sequence). The CDR3 contains 16 residues. The V and J ends lost 5 bases and 0 bases, in that order; junction bases with no gene match: 9. CDR3 coding DNA: TGTGCCAGCAGTCCGCGGGGGAGCGGGAGCTCCTACGAGCAGTACTTC. It translates to CASSPRGSGSSYEQYF.

This chain joins TRBV14 and TRBJ2-2, with D uncertain. With 2 bases removed from V and 1 base from J, the gap between germline ends came to 14 bases. The CDR3 loop spans 17 amino acids. The germline V gene has CDR1 SGHDN and CDR2 FVKESK. CDR3 region: CASSQSYGSRNTGELFF. In DNA form, the CDR3 reads TGTGCCAGCAGCCAAAGCTACGGATCTCGGAACACCGGGGAGCTGTTTTTT.

V gene TRBV4-3 combines with J gene TRBJ2-3; tentatively, D is TRBD2 (5 bases). Germline loops: CDR1 LGHNA, CDR2 YSLEER. V was trimmed by 0 bases and J by 3 bases, leaving 13 bases between them. The CDR3 covers 16 residues. CDR3 loop: CASSQETRPGTDTQYF. The CDR3 DNA sequence: TGCGCCAGCAGCCAAGAGACCCGCCCGGGGACAGATACGCAGTATTTT.

This clone was seen a single time. The V and J genes are TRBV6-5 and TRBJ1-3; no definite D call. Germline-derived CDR1 and CDR2 are MNHEY and SVGAGI. The CDR3 consists of 14 residues. V lost 1 base and J 8 bases, leaving 12 bases between the germline ends. The DNA for the CDR3 is TGTGCCAGCAGTTACTTTGGACCGAAGGACACCATATATTTT. It translates to CASSYFGPKDTIYF.

J is TRBJ1-6 and V is TRBV30; D is perhaps TRBD1 (6 bases). The CDR3 spans 16 residues. Deletions cut 4 bases from V and 1 base from J, with 14 bases between. Looked up from germline, CDR1 is GTSNPN and CDR2 is SVGIG (reference sequence). The CDR3 DNA sequence: TGTGCCTGGAACGCAGGAGGGGGATCCTATAATTCACCCCTCCACTTT. Translation: CAWNAGGGSYNSPLHF.

Many counts were recorded for this clone. This chain connects TRBV7-2 to TRBJ2-1; TRBD2 agrees at 7 bases. The CDR3 runs 15 residues. V shed 6 bases and J 4 bases; nucleotides not matched to a gene: 9. Germline V CDR1 and CDR2: SGHTA, FQGNSA. CDR3 nucleotide sequence: TGTGCCAGCAGAGCTGGGAGGGCGCGTTACAATGAGCAGTTCTTC. This translates into CASRAGRARYNEQFF.

CDR3 coding DNA: TGTGCCAGCAGTGGGCCCCGTGAAGCTTTCTTT. Its protein is CASSGPREAFF. This chain connects TRBV6-1 to TRBJ1-1; D unresolved. Germline CDR1 reads MNHNS; CDR2 reads SASEGT. Trimming removed 4 bases at V and 7 bases at J, with 7 bases between. The CDR3 is made up of 11 amino acids.

CDR3 sequence reads: CASSAGTGDSYNSPLHF. The DNA for the CDR3 is TGTGCCAGCAGCGCCGGAACCGGGGACTCCTATAATTCACCCCTCCACTTT. The chain combines TRBV21-1 with TRBJ1-6. TRBV21-1 is classified as a pseudogene. The CDR3 length is 17 residues.

This clone was recorded once. This rearrangement joins TRBV7-8 to TRBJ1-4; unclear D gene. The ends were cut back, 2 bases at V and 3 bases at J, with 7 bases in the middle. Germline loops: CDR1 SGHVS, CDR2 FQNEAQ. The CDR3 runs to 14 residues. The CDR3 DNA sequence: TGTGCCAGCAGCTTAATGGGGTCTAATGAAAAACTGTTTTTT. Translating gives CASSLMGSNEKLFF.

The chain recombines TRBV6-6 with TRBJ1-1; D may be TRBD1 (5 bases). Germline CDR1 and CDR2: MNHNY and SVGAGI (reference sequence). CDR3 length: 13 residues. Trimming cost V 6 bases and J 3 bases, with 11 bases left between them. CDR3 protein: CASSFGQDTEAFF. As DNA, the CDR3 is TGTGCCAGCAGCTTTGGACAAGACACTGAAGCTTTCTTT.

The chain carries TRBV29-1 and TRBJ1-3; D gene uncertain. V shed 7 bases and J shed 4 bases, with 14 bases lying between them. Germline CDR1 and CDR2: SQVTM and ANQGSEA. This CDR3 has 13 amino acids. The DNA of the CDR3 is TGCAGCGCCGGCGGGGATAGCGGAAACACCATATATTTT. This codes for CSAGGDSGNTIYF.

The chain links TRBV5-1 to TRBJ2-7; 8 bases align to TRBD1. Per the germline V gene, CDR1 is SGHRS and CDR2 is YFSETQ. V lost 0 bases and J lost 5; bases outside the gene matches: 7. This CDR3 spans 15 amino acids. This chain's CDR3 is CASSLVGQGRNEQYF. The DNA for the CDR3 is TGCGCCAGCAGCTTGGTTGGACAGGGAAGGAACGAGCAGTACTTC.

This clone was recorded only once. The chain links TRBV7-2 to TRBJ1-1; weak D call: TRBD1 (6 bases). V was clipped by 5 bases and J by 3 bases, with 13 bases between them. Per the germline V gene, CDR1 is SGHTA and CDR2 is FQGNSA. The CDR3 runs 14 residues. The CDR3: CASSPRTVYTEAFF. The DNA for the CDR3 is TGTGCCAGCAGCCCCCGGACAGTGTACACTGAAGCTTTCTTT.

The rearrangement uses TRBV29-1 and TRBJ1-5; no definite D call. V lost 4 bases and J lost 4, with 11 bases in between. This CDR3 has 13 residues. Germline assignment: CDR1 SQVTM and CDR2 ANQGSEA. The CDR3 nucleotides are TGCAGCGTTGCGGTTACTCATAATCAGCCCCAGCATTTT. Its protein product is CSVAVTHNQPQHF.

This clone was detected a few times. The V gene is TRBV2, the J gene TRBJ2-7; no clear D gene. Germline values: CDR1 SNHLY, CDR2 FYNNEI. The ends were cut back, 8 bases at V and 2 bases at J, with 7 bases in the middle. CDR3 length: 11 amino acids. The CDR3 DNA reads TGTGCCAGCGGACCAACCTACGAGCAGTACTTC. This sequence encodes CASGPTYEQYF.

The rearrangement links TRBV27 to TRBJ2-3; 7 bases fit TRBD2. The CDR3 length is 12 residues. Germline-derived CDR1 and CDR2 are MNHEY and SMNVEV (reference sequence). J gave up 7 bases and V 6 bases, and 4 bases lay outside the gene matches. In DNA, the CDR3 is TGTGCCAGCAGGGCCGGGGGGAATACGCAGTATTTT. Residues: CASRAGGNTQYF.